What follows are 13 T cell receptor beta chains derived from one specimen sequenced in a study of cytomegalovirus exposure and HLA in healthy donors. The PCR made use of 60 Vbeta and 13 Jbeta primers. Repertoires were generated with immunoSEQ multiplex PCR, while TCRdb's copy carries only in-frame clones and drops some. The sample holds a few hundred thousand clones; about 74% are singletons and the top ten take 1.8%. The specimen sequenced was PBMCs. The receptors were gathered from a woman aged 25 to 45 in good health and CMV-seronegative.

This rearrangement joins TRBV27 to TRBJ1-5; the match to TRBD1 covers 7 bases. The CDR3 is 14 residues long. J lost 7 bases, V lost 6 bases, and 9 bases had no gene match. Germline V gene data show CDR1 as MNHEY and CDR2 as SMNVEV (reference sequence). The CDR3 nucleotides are TGTGCCAGCAGCCTAACGACAGGGCGGCAGCCCCAGCATTTT. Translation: CASSLTTGRQPQHF.

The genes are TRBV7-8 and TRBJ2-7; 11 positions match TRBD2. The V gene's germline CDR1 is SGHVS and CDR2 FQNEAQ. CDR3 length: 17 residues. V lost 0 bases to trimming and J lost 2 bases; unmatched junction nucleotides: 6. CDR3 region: CASSLAPLTSGAYEQYF. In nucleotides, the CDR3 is TGTGCCAGCAGCTTAGCCCCATTGACTAGCGGGGCCTACGAGCAGTACTTC.

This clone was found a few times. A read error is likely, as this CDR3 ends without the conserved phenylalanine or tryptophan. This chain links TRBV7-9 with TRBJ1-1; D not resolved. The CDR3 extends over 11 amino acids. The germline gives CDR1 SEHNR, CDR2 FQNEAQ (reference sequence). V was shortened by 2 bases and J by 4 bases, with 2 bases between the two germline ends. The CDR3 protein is CASSLITEAFL. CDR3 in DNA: TGTGCCAGCAGCTTAATCACTGAAGCTTTCTTG.

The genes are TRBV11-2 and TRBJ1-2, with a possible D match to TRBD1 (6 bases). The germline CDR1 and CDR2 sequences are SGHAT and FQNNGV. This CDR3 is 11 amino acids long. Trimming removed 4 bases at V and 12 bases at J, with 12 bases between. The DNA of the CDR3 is TGTGCCAGCAGCTCACAGGGACGGCACACCTTC. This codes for CASSSQGRHTF.

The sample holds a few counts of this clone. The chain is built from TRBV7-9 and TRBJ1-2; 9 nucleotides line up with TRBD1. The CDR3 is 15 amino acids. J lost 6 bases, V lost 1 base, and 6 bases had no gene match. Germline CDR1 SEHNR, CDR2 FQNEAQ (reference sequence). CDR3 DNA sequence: TGTGCCAGCAGCTTAGGGGACAGGGATGTGGATGGCTACACCTTC. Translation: CASSLGDRDVDGYTF.

CDR3 loop: CASGFQGIRNQPQHF. The CDR3 nucleotides are TGTGCTAGTGGTTTTCAGGGAATACGGAATCAGCCCCAGCATTTT. The chain links TRBV12-5 to TRBJ1-5, with a possible D match to TRBD1 (5 bases). In germline, CDR1 is LGHNT, CDR2 FRNRAP. CDR3 length equals 15 residues. Trimming stripped 3 bases from V and 4 bases from J, with 13 bases between.

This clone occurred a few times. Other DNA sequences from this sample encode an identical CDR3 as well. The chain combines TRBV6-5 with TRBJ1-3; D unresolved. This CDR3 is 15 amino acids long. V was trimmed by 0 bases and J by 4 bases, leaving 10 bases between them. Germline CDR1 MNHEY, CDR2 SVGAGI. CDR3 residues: CASSYSQATGNTIYF. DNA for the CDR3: TGTGCCAGCAGTTACTCGCAGGCTACCGGAAACACCATATATTTT.

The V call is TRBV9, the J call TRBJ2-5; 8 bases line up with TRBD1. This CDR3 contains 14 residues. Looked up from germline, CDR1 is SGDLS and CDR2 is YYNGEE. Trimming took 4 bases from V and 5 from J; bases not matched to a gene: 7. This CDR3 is CASSQDRARETQYF. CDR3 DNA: TGTGCCAGCAGCCAGGACAGGGCTCGGGAGACCCAGTACTTC.

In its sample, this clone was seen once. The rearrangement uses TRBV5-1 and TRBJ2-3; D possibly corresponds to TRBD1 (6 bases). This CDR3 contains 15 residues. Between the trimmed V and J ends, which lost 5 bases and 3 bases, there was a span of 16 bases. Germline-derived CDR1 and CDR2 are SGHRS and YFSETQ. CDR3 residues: CASRVSGERTDTQYF. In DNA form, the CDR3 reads TGCGCCAGCAGGGTTTCAGGGGAGCGGACAGATACGCAGTATTTT. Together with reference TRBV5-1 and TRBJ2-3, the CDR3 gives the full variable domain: KAGVTQTPRYLIKTRGQQVTLSCSPISGHRSVSWYQQTPGQGLQFLFEYFSETQRNKGNFPGRFSGRQFSNSRSEMNVSTLELGDSALYLCASRVSGERTDTQYFGPGTRLTVL.

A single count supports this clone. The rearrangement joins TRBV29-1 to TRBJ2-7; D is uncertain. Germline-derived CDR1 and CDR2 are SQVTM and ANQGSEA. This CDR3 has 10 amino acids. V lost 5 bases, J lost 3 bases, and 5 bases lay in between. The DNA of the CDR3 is TGCAGCGTTCAAAACTACGAGCAGTACTTC. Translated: CSVQNYEQYF.

This chain's CDR3 is CASSLFGDRGYNEQFF. CDR3 nucleotide sequence: TGTGCCAGCAGTCTATTTGGGGACAGGGGATACAATGAGCAGTTCTTC. The chain joins TRBV27 to TRBJ2-1; TRBD1 matches 10 bases. Germline lookup yields CDR1 MNHEY and CDR2 SMNVEV (reference sequence). There are 16 residues in the CDR3. V was pared by 5 bases and J by 4 bases, with 8 bases of the junction left unmatched.

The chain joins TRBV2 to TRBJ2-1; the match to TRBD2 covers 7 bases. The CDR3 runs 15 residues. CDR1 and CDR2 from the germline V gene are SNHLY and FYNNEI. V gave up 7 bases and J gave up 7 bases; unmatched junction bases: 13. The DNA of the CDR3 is TGTGCCAGCACCCCTCCCGGGGTAGCGGGTAATGAGCAGTTCTTC. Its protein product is CASTPPGVAGNEQFF.

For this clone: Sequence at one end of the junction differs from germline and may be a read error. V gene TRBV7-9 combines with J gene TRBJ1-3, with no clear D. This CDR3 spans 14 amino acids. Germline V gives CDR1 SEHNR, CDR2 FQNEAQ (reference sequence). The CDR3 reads CSSTPTGSGNTIYF. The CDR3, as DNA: TGTTCCAGCACGCCCACGGGGTCTGGAAACACCATATATTTT.